Listed here are 27 T cell receptor beta chains from one sample, sequenced in a study of identical twins' blood T cells. TCRdb analysed the 5' RACE reads with MiXCR anew, one entry per CDR3 protein. The sample carries 350,000 to 400,000 distinct CDR3 sequences, 25% to 35% recorded once. Sequences were obtained from PBMCs. Receptors were obtained from a woman aged 18-49 years in good health.

This clonotype was observed at least ten times. This chain connects TRBV6-4 to TRBJ1-1; 10 bases are a match to TRBD1. The length of the CDR3 is 15 residues. CDR1 is MRHNA, CDR2 SNTAGT, per germline. J lost 3 bases, V lost 8 bases, and 9 bases had no gene match. The CDR3 loop is CASARQGARDTEAFF. The CDR3 bases are TGTGCCAGCGCTAGACAGGGGGCGCGGGACACTGAAGCTTTCTTT.

This clonotype was observed a few times. The V call is TRBV2, the J call TRBJ1-2; no definite D call. From germline, CDR1 is SNHLY and CDR2 FYNNEI. The CDR3 spans 15 residues. V was clipped by 3 bases and J by 7 bases, with 18 bases between them. The CDR3 DNA reads as TGTGCCAGCAGTGAGGGATCTTACGGCGCGGGTGGCTACACCTTC. Its protein is CASSEGSYGAGGYTF.

The rearrangement uses TRBV19 and TRBJ1-1; possibly TRBD1 for D (5 bases). V was trimmed by 0 bases and J by 5 bases, leaving 13 bases between them. This CDR3 region has 15 residues. Per germline, CDR1 LNHDA and CDR2 SQIVND (reference sequence). The CDR3 sequence: CASSIDSGVGTEAFF. The CDR3 region has the DNA TGTGCCAGTAGTATAGATTCGGGGGTAGGAACTGAAGCTTTCTTT.

The chain uses TRBV20-1 and TRBJ2-1; 7 bases match TRBD2. The germline V gene encodes CDR1 DFQATT and CDR2 SNEGSKA (reference sequence). The V and J ends lost 4 bases and 8 bases, in that order; junction bases with no gene match: 5. The CDR3 is 12 amino acids. The CDR3 loop reads CSATSGTDEQFF. As DNA, the CDR3 is TGCAGTGCTACTAGCGGAACCGATGAGCAGTTCTTC.

This clonotype was counted a few times. The V call is TRBV4-3, the J call TRBJ1-3; D is unclear. V was clipped by 1 base and J by 4 bases, with 8 bases between them. This CDR3 is 14 amino acids long. Germline CDR1 LGHNA, CDR2 YSLEER. In DNA form, the CDR3 reads TGCGCCAGCAGCCAAGGGACGGGGGGAAACACCATATATTTT. Protein sequence: CASSQGTGGNTIYF.

This clonotype was seen a few times. The chain links TRBV19 to TRBJ1-1; D unclear. The length of the CDR3 is 20 residues. CDR1 LNHDA and CDR2 SQIVND come from the germline V gene (reference sequence). V lost 3 bases and J 1 base, leaving 27 bases between the germline ends. The CDR3 nucleotides are TGTGCCAGTAGTATTGGTCGGAAAATCAGGCCGGCAAAACCGAACACTGAAGCTTTCTTT. It encodes CASSIGRKIRPAKPNTEAFF.

Only a few counts were recorded for this clonotype. The chain joins TRBV6-2 or TRBV6-3 to TRBJ2-1; TRBD2 aligns across 7 bases. CDR1 MNHEY and CDR2 SVGEGT come from the germline V gene. This CDR3 comprises 17 residues. Trimming removed 8 bases from V and 1 base from J; junction bases left unmatched: 14. CDR3 in DNA: TGTGCCAGCCTCCCCATTGGTAGCGGGCGATCCTACAATGAGCAGTTCTTC. The encoded protein is CASLPIGSGRSYNEQFF.

This clonotype was observed a handful of times. The chain joins TRBV6-5 to TRBJ2-2; D call uncertain. From germline, CDR1 is MNHEY and CDR2 SVGAGI. Trimming pared 6 bases from V and 7 bases from J, leaving 12 bases between. The CDR3 is 13 amino acids. The CDR3 loop reads CASSLGYNGELFF. The DNA of the CDR3 is TGTGCCAGCAGCCTTGGATATAACGGGGAGCTGTTTTTT.

This clonotype appeared a single time. The junction and the germline gene differ at one end; a read error may be behind it. The V gene is TRBV29-1, the J gene TRBJ1-2, with D uncertain. There are 15 residues in the CDR3. CDR1 and CDR2 from the germline V gene are SQVTM and ANQGSEA. The CDR3 sequence is CGVEPDGLRDYGYTF. CDR3 coding DNA: TGCGGCGTTGAACCCGACGGGCTCCGGGACTATGGCTACACCTTC.

In this sample, this clonotype turned up many times. The chain combines TRBV7-2 with TRBJ2-7; D uncertain. The CDR3 totals 14 residues. Trimming removed 2 bases from V and 2 bases from J, with 10 bases in between. CDR1 is SGHTA and CDR2 is FQGNSA in the germline V gene. For the CDR3, the DNA is TGTGCCAGCAGCTTACTGGGCCGAGCCTACGAGCAGTACTTC. It encodes CASSLLGRAYEQYF. Full variable domain (remainder filled in from reference TRBV7-2 and TRBJ2-7): GAGVSQSPSNKVTEKGKDVELRCDPISGHTALYWYRQSLGQGLEFLIYFQGNSAPDKSGLPSDRFSAERTGGSVSTLTIQRTQQEDSAVYLCASSLLGRAYEQYFGPGTRLTVT.

This clonotype was recorded a few times. The chain carries TRBV7-9 and TRBJ2-5; D gene unclear. Trimming left V 1 base short and J 3 bases short, with 12 bases between. The CDR3 spans 15 residues. Germline V gene data show CDR1 as SEHNR and CDR2 as FQNEAQ (reference sequence). The CDR3 sequence: CASSLGSRQKETQYF. The DNA of the CDR3 is TGTGCCAGCAGCTTAGGTTCCCGGCAAAAAGAGACCCAGTACTTC.

This clonotype was picked up a small number of times. The chain is built from TRBV7-9 and TRBJ1-5; D ambiguous. The germline V gene has CDR1 SEHNR and CDR2 FQNEAQ (reference sequence). CDR3 length: 12 amino acids. V lost 1 base, J lost 7 bases, and 5 bases lay in between. The CDR3 reads CASSLEDQPQHF. In nucleotides, the CDR3 is TGTGCCAGCAGCTTAGAGGACCAGCCCCAGCATTTT.

The gene calls are TRBV5-1 and TRBJ2-7; D tentatively reads TRBD1 or TRBD2 (5 bases each). The CDR3 totals 13 residues. V was cut by 1 base and J by 2 bases, with 7 bases left in between. Germline lookup yields CDR1 SGHRS and CDR2 YFSETQ. The CDR3 sequence: CASSLLGAYEQYF. Here the CDR3 DNA reads TGCGCCAGCAGCTTGTTGGGGGCCTACGAGCAGTACTTC.

V is TRBV7-9 and J is TRBJ2-3; D remains unclear. Germline V lookup: CDR1 SEHNR, CDR2 FQNEAQ (reference sequence). Trimming left V 2 bases short and J 3 bases short, with 12 bases between. The CDR3 extends over 15 amino acids. Here the CDR3 reads CASSLPRSPTDTQYF. CDR3 DNA: TGTGCCAGCAGCTTACCTCGTTCCCCGACAGATACGCAGTATTTT.

As for this clonotype: Since a much larger clone is just one base distant, this may be a read error. The chain recombines TRBV5-1 with TRBJ2-3, with D unclear. The CDR3 has 13 amino acids. The germline CDR1 and CDR2 sequences are SGHRS and YFSETQ. The CDR3 DNA is TGCTCCAGCAGCTTGCAGTCCGCAGATACGCAGTATTTT. This sequence encodes CSSSLQSADTQYF. Looking up the rest from reference TRBV5-1 and TRBJ2-3 gives the full variable domain: KAGVTQTPRYLIKTRGQQVTLSCSPISGHRSVSWYQQTPGQGLQFLFEYFSETQRNKGNFPGRFSGRQFSNSRSEMNVSTLELGDSALYLCSSSLQSADTQYFGPGTRLTVL.

This clonotype showed up many times. V is TRBV29-1 and J is TRBJ1-1; D is ambiguous. This CDR3 contains 11 residues. V was shortened by 5 bases and J by 4 bases, with 8 bases between the two germline ends. Per germline, CDR1 SQVTM and CDR2 ANQGSEA. In DNA form, the CDR3 reads TGCAGCGTTTTGGATGGCACTGAAGCTTTCTTT. Translating gives CSVLDGTEAFF. The full variable domain, its missing parts supplied by reference TRBV29-1 and TRBJ1-1, is SAVISQKPSRDICQRGTSLTIQCQVDSQVTMMFWYRQQPGQSLTLIATANQGSEATYESGFVIDKFPISRPNLTFSTLTVSNMSPEDSSIYLCSVLDGTEAFFGQGTRLTVV.

At least ten counts were recorded for this clonotype. The DNA for the CDR3 is TGTGCCAGCAGCGTAGGACCCGATACCTACAATGAGCAGTTCTTC. Protein sequence: CASSVGPDTYNEQFF. The rearrangement links TRBV9 to TRBJ2-1; no clear D. The CDR3 runs 15 residues. The germline gives CDR1 SGDLS, CDR2 YYNGEE. V was shortened by 0 bases and J by 2 bases, with 9 bases between the two germline ends.

This clonotype was recorded a few times. The chain carries TRBV5-1 and TRBJ1-1; D perhaps matches TRBD1 (5 bases). Trimming removed 2 bases from V and 4 bases from J, with 15 bases in between. Germline CDR1 and CDR2: SGHRS and YFSETQ. The CDR3 extends over 15 amino acids. CDR3 coding DNA: TGCGCCAGCAGCTTAGGGACCCGAGAGGGCACTGAAGCTTTCTTT. This translates into CASSLGTREGTEAFF.

The chain has TRBV9 and TRBJ2-7, with D maybe TRBD2 (6 bases). The germline CDR1 and CDR2 sequences are SGDLS and YYNGEE. Trimming removed 0 bases from V and 0 bases from J, with 13 bases in between. The length of the CDR3 is 16 residues. CDR3 coding DNA: TGTGCCAGCAGCGTAGATGGCGGGGCCAGCTCCTACGAGCAGTACTTC. Translated: CASSVDGGASSYEQYF.

This clonotype came up a few times. This rearrangement joins TRBV7-9 to TRBJ1-1; 10 bases fit TRBD1. The CDR3 consists of 16 residues. Germline V gene sequence: CDR1 SEHNR, CDR2 FQNEAQ (reference sequence). J was trimmed by 4 bases and V by 1 base; bases with no gene match: 6. CDR3 sequence (DNA): TGTGCCAGCAGCTTAGGACAGGGGGCTCATGGCACTGAAGCTTTCTTT. This codes for CASSLGQGAHGTEAFF.

This clonotype has just a few counts. The V gene is TRBV10-3, the J gene TRBJ1-4; 9 bases are shared with TRBD1. CDR3 length: 17 residues. Trimming took 3 bases from V and 8 from J; bases not matched to a gene: 13. Per the germline V gene, CDR1 is ENHRY and CDR2 is SYGVKD. In DNA form, the CDR3 reads TGTGCCATCAGTGATTCGACCGGGACAGGGCCCGGAGAAAAACTGTTTTTT. Its translation is CAISDSTGTGPGEKLFF.

DNA for the CDR3: TGCAGTGCTAGAGATCGGACAGATCAAGAGACCCAGTACTTC. Protein product: CSARDRTDQETQYF. This chain connects TRBV20-1 to TRBJ2-5; D is perhaps TRBD1 (6 bases). The CDR3 has 14 residues. V was shortened by 0 bases and J by 2 bases, with 10 bases between the two germline ends. Germline CDR1 DFQATT, CDR2 SNEGSKA (reference sequence).

This clonotype occurred a few times. This chain uses TRBV9 with TRBJ2-2; D is perhaps TRBD1 or TRBD2 (5 bases each). The ends were cut back, 0 bases at V and 4 bases at J, with 10 bases in the middle. CDR3 length: 15 amino acids. Per the germline V gene, CDR1 is SGDLS and CDR2 is YYNGEE. The CDR3 nucleotides read TGTGCCAGCAGCGTAGTAGCCGGGACCACCGGGGAGCTGTTTTTT. Protein sequence: CASSVVAGTTGELFF. The full variable domain, completed using reference TRBV9 and TRBJ2-2, is DSGVTQTPKHLITATGQRVTLRCSPRSGDLSVYWYQQSLDQGLQFLIQYYNGEERAKGNILERFSAQQFPDLHSELNLSSLELGDSALYFCASSVVAGTTGELFFGEGSRLTVL.

V and J are TRBV2 and TRBJ2-3, with 10 bases that match TRBD1. The germline V gene encodes CDR1 SNHLY and CDR2 FYNNEI. This CDR3 has 16 amino acids. The ends lost 3 bases at V and 3 bases at J; junction bases unmatched: 6. CDR3 loop: CASSDGQGGTTDTQYF. In DNA, the CDR3 is TGTGCCAGCAGTGATGGACAGGGGGGGACAACAGATACGCAGTATTTT.

The CDR3 is CSAKESYWRGSNTEAFF. The CDR3 DNA follows: TGCAGTGCTAAGGAATCATATTGGCGGGGGTCAAACACTGAAGCTTTCTTT. The chain carries TRBV20-1 and TRBJ1-1, with D possibly matching TRBD1 (5 bases). The CDR3 length is 17 residues. Germline-derived CDR1 and CDR2 are DFQATT and SNEGSKA (reference sequence). V was clipped by 4 bases and J by 2 bases, with 23 bases between them.

As concerns this clonotype: Without the conserved terminal phenylalanine or tryptophan, this CDR3 likely stems from a read error. The chain links TRBV2 to TRBJ2-7; 12 bases match TRBD2. This CDR3 has 16 amino acids. The V gene end was trimmed by 6 bases and the J gene end by 0 bases; junction bases not matched to a gene: 6. Germline V lookup: CDR1 SNHLY, CDR2 FYNNEI. In DNA, the CDR3 is TGTGCCAGCAGCGGTCGGACTAGCGGGACCTCCTACGAGCAGTACTTA. Protein: CASSGRTSGTSYEQYL.

The chain employs TRBV29-1 and TRBJ1-2; 9 bases fit TRBD1. This CDR3 has 16 residues. The J segment lost 7 bases and the V segment lost 6 bases, leaving 18 bases of the junction unmatched. Per the germline V gene, CDR1 is SQVTM and CDR2 is ANQGSEA. The CDR3 region is CSVVPYRDRVLSGYTF. DNA for the CDR3: TGCAGCGTCGTCCCCTACCGGGACAGGGTTCTGAGTGGCTACACCTTC. Based on the CDR3 plus reference TRBV29-1 and TRBJ1-2, the full variable domain is SAVISQKPSRDICQRGTSLTIQCQVDSQVTMMFWYRQQPGQSLTLIATANQGSEATYESGFVIDKFPISRPNLTFSTLTVSNMSPEDSSIYLCSVVPYRDRVLSGYTFGSGTRLTVV.